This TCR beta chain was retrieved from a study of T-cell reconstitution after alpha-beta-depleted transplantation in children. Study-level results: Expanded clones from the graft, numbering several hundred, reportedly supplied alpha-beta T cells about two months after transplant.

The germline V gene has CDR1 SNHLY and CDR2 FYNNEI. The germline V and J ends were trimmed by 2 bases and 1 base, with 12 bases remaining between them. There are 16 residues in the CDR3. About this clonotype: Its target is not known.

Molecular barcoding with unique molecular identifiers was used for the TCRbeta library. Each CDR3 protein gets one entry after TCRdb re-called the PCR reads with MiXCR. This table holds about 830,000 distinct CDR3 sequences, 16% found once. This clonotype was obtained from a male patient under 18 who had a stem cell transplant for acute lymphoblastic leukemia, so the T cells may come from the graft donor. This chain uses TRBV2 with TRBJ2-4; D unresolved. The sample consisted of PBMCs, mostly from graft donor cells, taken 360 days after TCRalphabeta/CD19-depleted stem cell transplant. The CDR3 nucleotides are TGTGCCAGCAGTGAAATAATCTGGTGGGCCAAAAACATTCAGTACTTC. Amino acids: CASSEIIWWAKNIQYF.